This TCR beta chain came from a study of blood T cell repertoires in COVID-19. Study-level information: Sources were T cells, B-cell-depleted T cells, or PBMCs; the material itself was cDNA or gDNA.

As processed by the authors: From reference gene primer amplification, estimates of nucleated cell counts were derived. Using immunoSEQ multiplex PCR, the repertoire was profiled, and TCRdb retains in-frame clones only, with some absent. V, J and clone size derive from that table, while D and trimming were established from the DNA sequence. In the table there are under 200,000 clones, around four fifths of which are singletons. The V and J ends lost 3 bases and 12 bases respectively, with 19 bases between them. The length of the CDR3 is 13 residues. Looked up from germline, CDR1 is SGHRS and CDR2 is YFSETQ. Recruited during active infection, patients (from Seattle) were subsequently followed longitudinally.

The genes are TRBV5-1 and TRBJ2-7, with a weak D call TRBD2 (7 bases). The receptor was isolated from a man aged 60 to 75 with COVID-19, enrolled during active disease. Material: peripheral blood. CDR3 loop: CASSYEGGAAVYF. The CDR3 bases are TGCGCCAGCAGCTATGAAGGGGGGGCCGCAGTGTACTTC.